Each of the 27 T cell receptor beta chains below was sequenced from the same sample in a study of cytomegalovirus exposure and HLA in healthy donors. The data were produced by immunoSEQ multiplex PCR, yet TCRdb's version contains in-frame clones alone and is incomplete. The data hold 90,000 to 100,000 clones, with around 88% observed a single time. Sample: PBMCs. These TCRs come from a woman aged 30 to 39 in good health and CMV-seronegative.

This sequence joins TRBV7-2 and TRBJ2-5; D perhaps matches TRBD1 (6 bases). Deletions cut 5 bases from V and 3 bases from J, with 16 bases between. Germline V gene sequence: CDR1 SGHTA, CDR2 FQGNSA. The CDR3 has 15 residues. This CDR3 is CASSLVGATKETQYF. The CDR3 DNA is TGTGCCAGCAGCCTAGTGGGGGCCACGAAAGAGACCCAGTACTTC.

J is TRBJ2-7 and V is TRBV27; TRBD2 matches 7 bases. There are 18 residues in the CDR3. Trimming cost V 5 bases and J 1 base; bases outside gene matches: 17. Germline values: CDR1 MNHEY, CDR2 SMNVEV (reference sequence). Here the CDR3 reads CASSPPERGGRRSYEQYF. CDR3 nucleotide sequence: TGTGCCAGCAGTCCCCCGGAGCGGGGCGGGAGAAGGTCCTACGAGCAGTACTTC.

This clone was detected only once. The chain recombines TRBV27 with TRBJ2-3, with 7 bases identical to TRBD1. Trimming at V came to 8 bases and at J to 4 bases, leaving 18 bases not matched to a gene. CDR3 length: 17 amino acids. The germline gives CDR1 MNHEY, CDR2 SMNVEV (reference sequence). CDR3 loop: CASRRLLSRQGPDTQYF. DNA for the CDR3: TGTGCCAGCCGCCGTTTACTCAGCCGACAGGGCCCAGATACGCAGTATTTT.

The V and J genes are TRBV6-1 and TRBJ1-5; D remains ambiguous. Trimming stripped 2 bases from V and 6 bases from J, with 14 bases between. Germline-derived CDR1 and CDR2 are MNHNS and SASEGT. The CDR3 loop spans 15 amino acids. CDR3 region: CASSERLGGPQPQHF. The CDR3 DNA reads TGTGCCAGCAGTGAAAGGTTAGGAGGGCCTCAGCCCCAGCATTTT.

The chain carries TRBV27 and TRBJ2-1; perhaps TRBD2 as D (6 bases). V dropped 3 bases and J dropped 7 bases, with 16 bases sitting between them. The germline V gene has CDR1 MNHEY and CDR2 SMNVEV (reference sequence). This CDR3 spans 15 amino acids. DNA of the CDR3: TGTGCCAGCAGTTTGCTAGGACTAACGACTAATGAGCAGTTCTTC. Amino acids: CASSLLGLTTNEQFF.

V is TRBV27 and J is TRBJ2-3, with 7 bases aligning to TRBD2. The CDR3 is 14 residues long. Looked up from germline, CDR1 is MNHEY and CDR2 is SMNVEV (reference sequence). V lost 5 bases, J lost 5 bases, and 7 bases stayed unmatched. CDR3 sequence reads: CASSPSGAEDTQYF. The CDR3 DNA is TGTGCCAGCAGTCCGAGCGGGGCGGAAGATACGCAGTATTTT.

V gene TRBV13 combines with J gene TRBJ2-4, with TRBD2 identical over 15 bases. The CDR3 has 17 residues. The germline gives CDR1 PRHDT, CDR2 FYEKMQ (reference sequence). Trimming removed 5 bases from V and 5 bases from J; junction bases left unmatched: 7. Written as DNA, the CDR3 is TGTGCCAGCAGCCTTGGACTAGCGGGAGGGCCGGAAAACATTCAGTACTTC. It codes for CASSLGLAGGPENIQYF.

J is TRBJ2-7 and V is TRBV2; weak D call: TRBD1 (6 bases). CDR1 SNHLY and CDR2 FYNNEI come from the germline V gene. Trimming took off 6 bases at V and 2 bases at J, with 23 bases between the two ends. The CDR3 runs to 17 residues. Here the CDR3 reads CASRNRDINRVTYEQYF. The CDR3 region has the DNA TGTGCCAGCAGGAACCGGGACATAAATCGAGTCACCTACGAGCAGTACTTC.

The gene calls are TRBV9 and TRBJ2-3; the D gene is possibly TRBD2 (6 bases). Germline CDR1 is SGDLS and CDR2 is YYNGEE. V dropped 0 bases and J dropped 6 bases, with 14 bases sitting between them. This CDR3 region has 15 residues. The CDR3 sequence is CASSVGGTVGDTQYF. CDR3 nucleotides: TGTGCCAGCAGCGTAGGGGGGACTGTGGGCGATACGCAGTATTTT. The whole variable domain, remainder taken from reference TRBV9 and TRBJ2-3, is DSGVTQTPKHLITATGQRVTLRCSPRSGDLSVYWYQQSLDQGLQFLIQYYNGEERAKGNILERFSAQQFPDLHSELNLSSLELGDSALYFCASSVGGTVGDTQYFGPGTRLTVL.

This chain joins TRBV13 and TRBJ2-7, with unresolved D. The germline V gene encodes CDR1 PRHDT and CDR2 FYEKMQ (reference sequence). V was pared by 5 bases and J by 7 bases, with 12 bases between. This CDR3 region has 12 residues. CDR3 coding DNA: TGTGCCAGCAGCGCAGGCAGCTTGGAGCAGTACTTC. It encodes CASSAGSLEQYF. Based on the CDR3 plus reference TRBV13 and TRBJ2-7, the full variable domain is AAGVIQSPRHLIKEKRETATLKCYPIPRHDTVYWYQQGPGQDPQFLISFYEKMQSDKGSIPDRFSAQQFSDYHSELNMSSLELGDSALYFCASSAGSLEQYFGPGTRLTVT.

V gene TRBV5-1 combines with J gene TRBJ1-2; 9 bases agree with TRBD1. Germline V gene sequence: CDR1 SGHRS, CDR2 YFSETQ. The CDR3 contains 15 residues. J gave up 6 bases and V 0 bases, and 6 bases lay outside the gene matches. CDR3 in DNA: TGCGCCAGCAGCTTGGAGGGACAGGGAGCGAATGGCTACACCTTC. Its protein product is CASSLEGQGANGYTF.

A note on this clone: Other DNA sequences of this sample code for an identical CDR3. The V call is TRBV18, the J call TRBJ1-5, with D tentatively TRBD1 (5 bases). Germline-derived CDR1 and CDR2 are KGHSH and LQKENI. This CDR3 contains 14 residues. The V gene lost 1 base and the J gene lost 4 bases, with 8 bases spanning the gap. CDR3 amino acids: CASSPRQLNQPQHF. In DNA, the CDR3 is TGTGCCAGCTCACCACGACAGCTTAATCAGCCCCAGCATTTT.

The gene calls are TRBV2 and TRBJ2-2, with 9 bases identical to TRBD2. The CDR3 runs 17 residues. Germline CDR1 SNHLY, CDR2 FYNNEI. V shed 6 bases, J shed 6 bases, and the junction held 14 bases outside the gene matches. This CDR3 reads CASRELAGGPLAGELFF. The CDR3, as DNA: TGTGCCAGCAGGGAGTTGGCGGGGGGGCCATTAGCCGGGGAGCTGTTTTTT.

V usage is TRBV11-2 and J usage is TRBJ2-5; 8 bases match TRBD2. Germline V gives CDR1 SGHAT, CDR2 FQNNGV. The CDR3 sequence is 14 residues long. V shed 4 bases, J shed 2 bases, and the junction held 3 bases outside the gene matches. The CDR3 bases are TGTGCCAGCAGCTCTGTAGCGGGGCAAGAGACCCAGTACTTC. Protein sequence: CASSSVAGQETQYF.

The DNA of the CDR3 is TGTGCCAGCAGTTTCCAGGGGAGGGAAATATCACCCCTCCACTTT. Amino acid sequence: CASSFQGREISPLHF. The chain couples TRBV27 to TRBJ1-6; tentative D call: TRBD1 (6 bases). Per germline, CDR1 MNHEY and CDR2 SMNVEV (reference sequence). The CDR3 is made up of 15 amino acids. With 3 bases removed from V and 10 bases from J, the gap between germline ends came to 16 bases.

As to this clone: Within the sample, other DNA sequences also encode this same CDR3. The chain recombines TRBV14 with TRBJ2-3; a weak D match, TRBD2 (5 bases). The germline V and J ends were trimmed by 0 bases and 0 bases, with 7 bases remaining between them. Germline CDR1 SGHDN, CDR2 FVKESK. CDR3 length: 15 residues. The CDR3 reads CASSQDRTSTDTQYF. DNA for the CDR3: TGTGCCAGCAGCCAAGATCGGACTAGCACAGATACGCAGTATTTT.

This clone appeared once. Germline is not matched at one junction end, which may reflect a read error. The chain links TRBV7-3 to TRBJ2-3; 7 positions agree with TRBD1. CDR1 is SGHTA, CDR2 FQGTGA, per germline. This CDR3 region has 13 residues. In DNA form, the CDR3 reads TGTGCCAGCAGCTTAACGGCTCGGGACAGCGAGGATTTT. As protein: CASSLTARDSEDF.

This clone was detected once. This chain links TRBV15 with TRBJ2-7, with 7 bases lining up with TRBD2. The CDR3 totals 18 residues. V was pared by 3 bases and J by 0 bases, with 14 bases of the junction left unmatched. CDR1 is LNHNV, CDR2 YYDKDF, per germline (reference sequence). In DNA form, the CDR3 reads TGTGCCACCAGCAGGGCCCCCCCGGCGCGGGGGAGCTCCTACGAGCAGTACTTC. This gives the protein CATSRAPPARGSSYEQYF.

This chain joins TRBV6-4 and TRBJ2-5, with TRBD2 as a possible D gene (6 bases). V was pared by 2 bases and J by 4 bases, with 11 bases between. Germline V lookup: CDR1 MRHNA, CDR2 SNTAGT. There are 14 residues in the CDR3. CDR3 sequence reads: CASSDPGVGETQYF. CDR3 nucleotides: TGTGCCAGCAGTGACCCGGGGGTGGGAGAGACCCAGTACTTC.

This chain joins TRBV6-5 and TRBJ1-2; 9 positions match TRBD1. The CDR3 covers 14 residues. CDR1 and CDR2 (germline): MNHEY, SVGAGI. The ends lost 7 bases at V and 4 bases at J; junction bases unmatched: 7. The CDR3 spells CASNPRDRVYGYTF. The CDR3 DNA sequence: TGTGCCAGCAATCCCCGGGACAGGGTCTATGGCTACACCTTC.

The chain links TRBV7-8 to TRBJ2-7; D gene ambiguous. V was shortened by 2 bases and J by 3 bases, with 2 bases between the two germline ends. Looked up from germline, CDR1 is SGHVS and CDR2 is FQNEAQ. The CDR3 contains 11 residues. The CDR3 DNA reads as TGTGCCAGCAGCTTACTCTACGAGCAGTACTTC. Translating gives CASSLLYEQYF.

This chain connects TRBV5-1 to TRBJ1-1; D gene unclear. CDR1 is SGHRS, CDR2 YFSETQ, per germline. Trimming stripped 2 bases from V and 4 bases from J, with 12 bases between. The length of the CDR3 is 14 residues. CDR3 coding DNA: TGCGCCAGCAGCTTCCACCGGGCGGGCACTGAAGCTTTCTTT. As protein: CASSFHRAGTEAFF.

The CDR3, as DNA: TGTGCCAGCAGCCAAGGTCCGGGCTCCTACGAGCAGTACTTC. Translated, it gives CASSQGPGSYEQYF. The rearrangement links TRBV9 to TRBJ2-7; D remains unclear. CDR1 and CDR2 (germline): SGDLS, YYNGEE. Trimming took 4 bases from V and 0 from J, leaving 11 bases between them. The CDR3 extends over 14 amino acids.

The rearrangement uses TRBV7-2 and TRBJ2-1; 7 positions match TRBD1. The germline V gene encodes CDR1 SGHTA and CDR2 FQGNSA. Germline trimming cut 0 bases from V and 10 bases from J; bases unmatched to any gene: 12. The CDR3 runs 16 residues. The CDR3 region is CASSLARTGAIREQFF. The CDR3 nucleotides are TGTGCCAGCAGCTTAGCTAGGACAGGTGCTATTCGCGAGCAGTTCTTC.

The chain employs TRBV6-1 and TRBJ1-1; possibly TRBD1 for D (5 bases). Trimming took 5 bases from V and 0 from J, leaving 10 bases between them. CDR1 MNHNS and CDR2 SASEGT come from the germline V gene. This CDR3 is 14 amino acids long. CDR3 coding DNA: TGTGCCAGCAGTCGACAGCTTTTGAACACTGAAGCTTTCTTT. Translation gives CASSRQLLNTEAFF.

This clone was observed a few times. V gene TRBV6-5 combines with J gene TRBJ2-5; tentatively, D is TRBD2 (5 bases). The germline CDR1 and CDR2 sequences are MNHEY and SVGAGI. V gave up 6 bases and J gave up 6 bases, with 14 bases separating them. The CDR3 sequence is 13 residues long. CDR3 region: CASSGTSQKTQYF. The CDR3 DNA follows: TGTGCCAGCAGCGGAACTAGTCAGAAGACCCAGTACTTC.

J is TRBJ2-1 and V is TRBV6-5, with 9 bases fitting TRBD2. The CDR3 is 15 residues long. Germline V gives CDR1 MNHEY, CDR2 SVGAGI. The ends lost 0 bases at V and 6 bases at J; junction bases unmatched: 3. CDR3 amino acids: CASSYSGLATNEQFF. As DNA, the CDR3 is TGTGCCAGCAGTTACTCGGGACTAGCTACCAATGAGCAGTTCTTC.